These 9 T cell receptor beta chains were all obtained from the same sample, sequenced in a study of blood T cell repertoires in COVID-19. Produced via immunoSEQ multiplex PCR; TCRdb's table is partial and in-frame only. The sample carries about 400,000 clones, roughly 90% recorded once. The sequenced material came from PBMCs or T cells enriched from blood (not recorded which). The receptors come from a woman aged 40 to 55 with acute COVID-19.

V usage is TRBV5-1 and J usage is TRBJ1-1; D gene uncertain. Germline V gene data show CDR1 as SGHRS and CDR2 as YFSETQ. V was pared by 4 bases and J by 6 bases, with 19 bases between. The CDR3 loop spans 15 amino acids. The CDR3: CASSPLLGSNAEAFF. The DNA of the CDR3 is TGCGCCAGCAGCCCCCTACTGGGTAGCAACGCTGAAGCTTTCTTT.

The gene calls are TRBV27 and TRBJ1-2; the D gene is possibly TRBD1 (6 bases). CDR3 size: 14 residues. V lost 1 base, J lost 8 bases, and 14 bases lay in between. CDR1 is MNHEY, CDR2 SMNVEV, per germline (reference sequence). CDR3 in amino acids: CASSLWQGFQGYTF. The CDR3 coding sequence is TGTGCCAGCAGTTTATGGCAGGGGTTTCAAGGCTACACCTTC.

This clone has a handful of counts. The chain recombines TRBV14 with TRBJ1-2; D may be TRBD1 (5 bases). From germline, CDR1 is SGHDN and CDR2 FVKESK. CDR3 size: 17 residues. V was cut by 0 bases and J by 4 bases, with 18 bases left in between. CDR3 in amino acids: CASSQDLLGLGAYGYTF. DNA of the CDR3: TGTGCCAGCAGCCAAGATCTATTGGGCCTTGGGGCCTATGGCTACACCTTC.

The chain has TRBV7-2 and TRBJ2-7, with TRBD2 matching over 8 bases. Trimming at V came to 5 bases and at J to 3 bases, leaving 21 bases not matched to a gene. The CDR3 is made up of 19 amino acids. CDR1 and CDR2 (germline): SGHTA, FQGNSA. This CDR3 is CASSPIIVLPRGGLYEQYF. As DNA, the CDR3 is TGTGCCAGCAGCCCGATAATCGTCTTACCTCGGGGGGGCCTCTACGAGCAGTACTTC.

The chain links TRBV7-9 to TRBJ2-3; 11 nucleotides agree with TRBD2. This CDR3 spans 16 amino acids. Germline-derived CDR1 and CDR2 are SEHNR and FQNEAQ (reference sequence). The J segment lost 1 base and the V segment lost 5 bases, leaving 5 bases of the junction unmatched. The CDR3 region is CASSHPTSGGTDTQYF. CDR3 DNA sequence: TGTGCCAGCAGCCATCCGACTAGCGGGGGCACAGATACGCAGTATTTT.

This clone appeared once. The rearrangement links TRBV2 to TRBJ1-6, with D unclear. The CDR3 totals 13 residues. V was cut by 2 bases and J by 9 bases, with 8 bases left in between. CDR1 and CDR2 from the germline V gene are SNHLY and FYNNEI. The CDR3 reads CASSEIVSSPLHF. The CDR3 DNA follows: TGTGCCAGCAGTGAAATTGTTAGTTCACCCCTCCACTTT.

This chain joins TRBV29-1 and TRBJ2-3; 14 bases fit TRBD2. This CDR3 has 15 amino acids. Trimming removed 3 bases from V and 1 base from J; junction bases left unmatched: 0. Germline CDR1 is SQVTM and CDR2 is ANQGSEA. CDR3 region: CSVEGLAGGTDTQYF. The CDR3 region has the DNA TGCAGCGTTGAGGGACTAGCGGGGGGCACAGATACGCAGTATTTT.

In its sample, this clone was seen a few times. CDR3 DNA sequence: TGCGCCAGCAGCCAGGGGAGTCAGGCCTATGGCTACACCTTC. It codes for CASSQGSQAYGYTF. This chain joins TRBV4-1 and TRBJ1-2; the D is unclear. The germline V gene has CDR1 MGHRA and CDR2 YSYEKL. Between the trimmed V and J ends, which lost 3 bases and 4 bases, there was a span of 12 bases. CDR3 length: 14 residues.

The chain carries TRBV29-1 and TRBJ1-4; D ambiguous. CDR3 length equals 12 residues. From germline, CDR1 is SQVTM and CDR2 ANQGSEA. Trimming cost V 6 bases and J 2 bases, with 7 bases left between them. The CDR3 reads CSVDWTNEKLFF. DNA for the CDR3: TGCAGCGTGGACTGGACTAATGAAAAACTGTTTTTT.